A single sample gave rise to the 4 T cell receptor beta chains below, sequenced in a study of blood T cell repertoires in COVID-19 (dated by TCRdb to 2019 to 2021). Libraries were built with the immunoSEQ multiplex PCR assay. TCRdb took this table from immuneACCESS and kept in-frame rearrangements with V and J called. Such tables lack part of the clones; where checked against another copy, unresolved V genes explain under half of the gap, and the rest is unexplained. In all, the sample holds some 180,000 clones, and just under 80% of those were seen once. The top ten hold 2.8% of the sample. Specimen: peripheral blood. These receptors were taken from an elderly woman with active or convalescent COVID-19.

This clone has a single count. The chain uses TRBV28 and TRBJ1-4; no firm D call. Trimming removed 11 bases from V and 8 bases from J, with 12 bases in between. The CDR3 totals 11 residues. Germline values: CDR1 MDHEN, CDR2 SYDVKM. In nucleotides, the CDR3 is TGTGCCTGCGAGGCAGACGAAAAACTGTTTTTT. This translates into CACEADEKLFF. Based on the CDR3 plus reference TRBV28 and TRBJ1-4, the full variable domain is DVKVTQSSRYLVKRTGEKVFLECVQDMDHENMFWYRQDPGLGLRLIYFSYDVKMKEKGDIPEGYSVSREKKERFSLILESASTNQTSMYLCACEADEKLFFGSGTQLSVL.

V gene TRBV6-5 combines with J gene TRBJ2-3, with 7 bases fitting TRBD1. The CDR3 extends over 12 amino acids. V trimming: 7 bases; J trimming: 11 bases; junction bases outside the gene matches: 9. The germline gives CDR1 MNHEY, CDR2 SVGAGI. DNA for the CDR3: TGTGCCAGCAATCAACCGGGACAGTGGCAGTATTTT. It specifies CASNQPGQWQYF.

The chain joins TRBV6-5 to TRBJ1-1; D unresolved. CDR1 MNHEY and CDR2 SVGAGI come from the germline V gene. V dropped 2 bases and J dropped 1 base, with 2 bases sitting between them. This CDR3 contains 12 residues. The CDR3 loop is CASSYQNTEAFF. The CDR3 coding sequence is TGTGCCAGCAGTTACCAGAACACTGAAGCTTTCTTT.

This chain links TRBV20-1 with TRBJ2-5, with 13 bases that match TRBD2. The CDR3 consists of 16 residues. Looked up from germline, CDR1 is DFQATT and CDR2 is SNEGSKA (reference sequence). The trim removed 3 bases at V and 5 bases at J, leaving 9 bases unmatched. Here the CDR3 DNA reads TGCAGTGCTAGTAAGACTAGCGGGGGGCGGCGGGAGACCCAGTACTTC. It codes for CSASKTSGGRRETQYF.